This T cell receptor beta chain was obtained from a study of blood T cells in healthy people across ages. Using a J-beta primer mix together with a sample-barcoded 5' primer, a second PCR was run for roughly 6 to 12 cycles. Using its own MiXCR run on the 5' RACE reads, TCRdb lists one record per CDR3 protein. The sample shows over 500,000 distinct CDR3 sequences, around 50% of them seen only once. Donors were systemically healthy Caucasian individuals from Russia aged roughly 6 to 100 years. V gave up 3 bases and J gave up 4 bases; unmatched junction bases: 7. The CDR3 extends over 16 amino acids. Germline CDR1 and CDR2: SGHAT and FQNNGV.

The chain has TRBV11-2 and TRBJ2-3, with 10 bases matching TRBD2. The specimen was blood. This clonotype was sampled from a woman of 80 years or more in good health. This CDR3 reads CASSLERGGLADTQYF. Written as DNA, the CDR3 is TGTGCCAGCAGCTTGGAGCGGGGGGGCCTAGCAGATACGCAGTATTTT. Together with reference TRBV11-2 and TRBJ2-3, the CDR3 gives the full variable domain: EAGVAQSPRYKIIEKRQSVAFWCNPISGHATLYWYQQILGQGPKLLIQFQNNGVVDDSQLPKDRFSAERLKGVDSTLKIQPAKLEDSAVYLCASSLERGGLADTQYFGPGTRLTVL.